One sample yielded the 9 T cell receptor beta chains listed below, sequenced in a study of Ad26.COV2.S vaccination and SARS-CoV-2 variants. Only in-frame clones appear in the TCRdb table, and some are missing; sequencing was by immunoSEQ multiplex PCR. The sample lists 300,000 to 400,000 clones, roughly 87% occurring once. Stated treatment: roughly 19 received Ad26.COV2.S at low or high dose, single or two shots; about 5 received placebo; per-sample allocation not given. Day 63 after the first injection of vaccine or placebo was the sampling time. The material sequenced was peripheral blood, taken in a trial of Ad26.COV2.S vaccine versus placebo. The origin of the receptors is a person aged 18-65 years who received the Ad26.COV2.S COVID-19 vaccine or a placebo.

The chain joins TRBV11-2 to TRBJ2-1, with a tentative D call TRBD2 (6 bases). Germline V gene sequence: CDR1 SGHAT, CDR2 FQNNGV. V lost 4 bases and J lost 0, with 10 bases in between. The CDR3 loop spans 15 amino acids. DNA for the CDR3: TGTGCCAGCAGCTCCCGGGACTCCTCCTACAATGAGCAGTTCTTC. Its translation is CASSSRDSSYNEQFF.

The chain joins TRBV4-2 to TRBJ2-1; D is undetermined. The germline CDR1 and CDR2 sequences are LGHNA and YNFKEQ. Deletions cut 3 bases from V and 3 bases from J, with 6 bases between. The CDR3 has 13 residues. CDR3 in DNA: TGTGCCAGCAGCCAGGAAGACTACAATGAGCAGTTCTTC. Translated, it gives CASSQEDYNEQFF.

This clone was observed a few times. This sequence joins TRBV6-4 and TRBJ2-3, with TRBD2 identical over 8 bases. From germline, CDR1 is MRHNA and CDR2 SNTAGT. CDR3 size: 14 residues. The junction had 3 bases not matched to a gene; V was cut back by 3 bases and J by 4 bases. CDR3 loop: CASSERGAPDTQYF. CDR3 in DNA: TGTGCCAGCAGTGAGCGGGGGGCCCCAGATACGCAGTATTTT.

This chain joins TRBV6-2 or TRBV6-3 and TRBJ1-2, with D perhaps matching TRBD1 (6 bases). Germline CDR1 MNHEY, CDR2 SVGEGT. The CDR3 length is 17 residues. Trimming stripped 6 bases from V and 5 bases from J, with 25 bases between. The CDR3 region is CASSQEGRGQTRYGYTF. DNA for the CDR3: TGTGCCAGCAGCCAAGAAGGCAGGGGACAAACTAGGTATGGCTACACCTTC.

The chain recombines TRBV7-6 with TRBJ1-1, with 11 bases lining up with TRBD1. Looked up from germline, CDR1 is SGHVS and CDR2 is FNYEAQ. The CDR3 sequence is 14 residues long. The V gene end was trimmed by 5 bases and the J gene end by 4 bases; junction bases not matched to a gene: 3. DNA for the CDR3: TGTGCCAGCAGCCCCGGGACAGGGGGCACTGAAGCTTTCTTT. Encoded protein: CASSPGTGGTEAFF.

CDR3 amino acids: CASSPTGYTEAFF. The CDR3 DNA is TGTGCCAGCAGCCCGACAGGGTACACTGAAGCTTTCTTT. The V gene is TRBV5-6, the J gene TRBJ1-1, with 7 bases that match TRBD1. Trimming at V came to 4 bases and at J to 3 bases, leaving 3 bases not matched to a gene. Germline loops: CDR1 SGHDT, CDR2 YYEEEE. The CDR3 is made up of 13 amino acids.

CDR3 loop: CASSLVVGETQYF. CDR3 DNA: TGTGCCAGCAGCTTAGTCGTAGGAGAGACCCAGTACTTC. The chain links TRBV11-3 to TRBJ2-5; D remains ambiguous. CDR1 is SGHNT and CDR2 is YENEEA in the germline V gene. The V end was cut by 1 base, the J end by 4 bases, with 7 bases between. This CDR3 is 13 amino acids long.

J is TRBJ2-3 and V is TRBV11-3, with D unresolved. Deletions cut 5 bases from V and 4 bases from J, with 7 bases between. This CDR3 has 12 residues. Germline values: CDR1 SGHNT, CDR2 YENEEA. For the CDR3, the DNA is TGTGCCAGCAGCCTAGGGCCAGATACGCAGTATTTT. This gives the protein CASSLGPDTQYF.

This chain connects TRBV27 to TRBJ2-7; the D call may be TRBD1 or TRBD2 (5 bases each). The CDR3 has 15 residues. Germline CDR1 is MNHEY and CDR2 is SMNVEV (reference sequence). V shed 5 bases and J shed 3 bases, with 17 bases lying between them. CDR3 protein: CASSPLDEGIYEQYF. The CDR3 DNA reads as TGTGCCAGCAGTCCCTTAGATGAGGGGATCTACGAGCAGTACTTC.